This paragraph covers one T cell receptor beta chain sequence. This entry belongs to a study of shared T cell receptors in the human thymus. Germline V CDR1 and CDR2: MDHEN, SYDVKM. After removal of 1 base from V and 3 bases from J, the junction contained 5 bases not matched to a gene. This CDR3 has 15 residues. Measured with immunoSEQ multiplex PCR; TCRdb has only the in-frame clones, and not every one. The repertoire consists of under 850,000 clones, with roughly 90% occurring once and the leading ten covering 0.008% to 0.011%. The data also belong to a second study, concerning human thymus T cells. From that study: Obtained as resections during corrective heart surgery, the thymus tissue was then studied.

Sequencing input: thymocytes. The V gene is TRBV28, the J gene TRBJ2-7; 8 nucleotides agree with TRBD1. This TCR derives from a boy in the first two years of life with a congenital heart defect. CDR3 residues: CASSLFTGGVYEQYF. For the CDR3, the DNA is TGTGCCAGCAGTTTATTCACAGGGGGAGTCTACGAGCAGTACTTC.